The text below deals with one TCR beta chain. TCRdb's copy holds only in-frame clones and misses some; the assay was immunoSEQ multiplex PCR. Of about 380,000 clones in the sample, approximately 95% were seen once. The germline gives CDR1 KGHSH, CDR2 LQKENI. V lost 3 bases to trimming and J lost 13 bases; unmatched junction nucleotides: 13. The CDR3 consists of 14 residues. These data come from a study of shared T cell receptors in the human thymus. Source material: thymocytes. The chain has TRBV18 and TRBJ2-7; 9 bases fit TRBD1. This sequence was found in a human donor. The CDR3 sequence is CASSPTSSDRGTYF. CDR3 DNA sequence: TGTGCCAGCTCACCTACTAGCTCCGACAGGGGGACTTACTTC.